This is a list of T cell receptor beta chains from one sample in a study of glioma-infiltrating T cells. MiXCR, applied by TCRdb to the multiplex PCR reads, yields one record per CDR3 protein. The sample contains more than 95,000 distinct CDR3 sequences, roughly 24% of which appear only once. The sample was glioma tissue, nonneoplastic brain tissue, or PBMCs (not recorded which). The receptors originated from a human donor with low-grade glioma or glioblastoma, undergoing nonglioma brain surgery, or in good health (not recorded which). Both conserved end residues are part of each CDR3. The order of the fields is D gene, J gene, clone size, V gene, CDR3 protein, CDR3 DNA. D genes are given only for firm matches. Part of the rows lack a size; the others show once, few, many or a class for expanded clones.

D gene: .
J gene: TRBJ2-2
clone size: .
V gene: TRBV12-3/TRBV12-4
CDR3 protein: CASSFPSNTVELFF
CDR3 DNA: TGTGCCAGCAGTTTTCCATCTAACACCGTGGAGCTGTTTTTT

D gene: .
J gene: TRBJ2-7
clone size: many
V gene: TRBV6-1
CDR3 protein: CASSVVEGHEQYF
CDR3 DNA: TGTGCCAGCAGTGTGGTAGAGGGGCACGAGCAGTACTTC

D gene: .
J gene: TRBJ1-2
clone size: .
V gene: TRBV12-3/TRBV12-4
CDR3 protein: CASSYLFYRDNYGYTF
CDR3 DNA: TGTGCCAGCAGTTACTTGTTTTACAGGGATAACTATGGCTACACCTTC

D gene: .
J gene: TRBJ2-3
clone size: many
V gene: TRBV6-4
CDR3 protein: CASSPEWGTDTQYF
CDR3 DNA: TGTGCCAGCAGTCCAGAGTGGGGCACAGATACGCAGTATTTT

D gene: .
J gene: TRBJ1-2
clone size: .
V gene: TRBV12-3/TRBV12-4
CDR3 protein: CASSFGRIYEYTF
CDR3 DNA: TGTGCCAGCAGTTTTGGACGGATCTATGAATACACCTTC

D gene: .
J gene: TRBJ1-1
clone size: many
V gene: TRBV10-3
CDR3 protein: CAISESPTPAFF
CDR3 DNA: TGTGCCATCAGTGAGTCTCCTACCCCAGCTTTCTTT

D gene: TRBD1
J gene: TRBJ2-1
clone size: many
V gene: TRBV7-3
CDR3 protein: CASTLTGAHEQFF
CDR3 DNA: TGTGCCAGCACGTTGACAGGGGCCCATGAGCAGTTCTTC

D gene: .
J gene: TRBJ1-1
clone size: few
V gene: TRBV12-3/TRBV12-4
CDR3 protein: CASKMTLTEAFF
CDR3 DNA: TGTGCCAGCAAAATGACCCTTACTGAAGCTTTCTTT

D gene: TRBD1
J gene: TRBJ2-5
clone size: .
V gene: TRBV11-2
CDR3 protein: CASSVGQGKAQYF
CDR3 DNA: TGTGCCAGCAGCGTGGGACAGGGAAAAGCCCAGTACTTC

D gene: .
J gene: TRBJ2-3
clone size: many
V gene: TRBV7-2
CDR3 protein: CASSSDWGTDTQYF
CDR3 DNA: TGTGCCAGCAGCTCGGACTGGGGCACAGATACGCAGTATTTT

D gene: TRBD1
J gene: TRBJ1-5
clone size: many
V gene: TRBV2
CDR3 protein: CASSGTGNQPQHF
CDR3 DNA: TGTGCCAGCAGCGGGACAGGGAATCAGCCCCAGCATTTT

D gene: TRBD2
J gene: TRBJ2-3
clone size: .
V gene: TRBV5-1
CDR3 protein: CASTTRLAGGDTQYF
CDR3 DNA: TGCGCCAGCACCACGCGACTAGCGGGAGGAGATACGCAGTATTTT

D gene: .
J gene: TRBJ1-1
clone size: .
V gene: TRBV11-2
CDR3 protein: CASSLERSTGLAFF
CDR3 DNA: TGTGCCAGCAGCTTAGAGAGGTCGACAGGCCTTGCTTTCTTT

D gene: .
J gene: TRBJ1-3
clone size: .
V gene: TRBV30
CDR3 protein: CAWSVTLFSGNTIYF
CDR3 DNA: TGTGCCTGGAGTGTAACACTCTTCTCTGGAAACACCATATATTTT

D gene: TRBD2
J gene: TRBJ2-3
clone size: many
V gene: TRBV4-2
CDR3 protein: CASSQDLEREGLSDTQYF
CDR3 DNA: TGTGCCAGCAGCCAAGATCTGGAGCGGGAGGGCCTGTCAGATACGCAGTATTTT

D gene: TRBD1
J gene: TRBJ2-1
clone size: many
V gene: TRBV28
CDR3 protein: CASSGDRGSYNEQFF
CDR3 DNA: TGTGCCAGCAGCGGCGACAGGGGATCCTACAATGAGCAGTTCTTC

D gene: TRBD2
J gene: TRBJ2-5
clone size: many
V gene: TRBV19
CDR3 protein: CASSTPSSGRTEETQYF
CDR3 DNA: TGTGCCAGTAGTACCCCCTCTAGCGGGAGGACGGAGGAGACCCAGTACTTC

D gene: .
J gene: TRBJ1-6
clone size: many
V gene: TRBV2
CDR3 protein: CASSDVDSPLHF
CDR3 DNA: TGTGCCAGCAGTGACGTCGATTCACCCCTCCACTTT

D gene: TRBD2
J gene: TRBJ2-1
clone size: many
V gene: TRBV20-1
CDR3 protein: CSAGTSGRPGYNEQFF
CDR3 DNA: TGCAGTGCCGGGACTAGCGGGAGGCCAGGGTACAATGAGCAGTTCTTC

D gene: .
J gene: TRBJ1-5
clone size: many
V gene: TRBV7-2
CDR3 protein: CASSPQGFNQPQHF
CDR3 DNA: TGTGCCAGCAGCCCCCAGGGTTTCAATCAGCCCCAGCATTTT

D gene: TRBD1
J gene: TRBJ1-1
clone size: many
V gene: TRBV12-3/TRBV12-4
CDR3 protein: CASTPGTEGLRTEAFF
CDR3 DNA: TGTGCCAGCACTCCCGGGACAGAGGGATTGAGGACTGAAGCTTTCTTT

D gene: TRBD2
J gene: TRBJ2-7
clone size: .
V gene: TRBV5-6
CDR3 protein: CASSLWFGRAGDEQYF
CDR3 DNA: TGTGCCAGCAGCTTGTGGTTCGGCAGGGCGGGGGACGAGCAGTACTTC

D gene: .
J gene: TRBJ2-7
clone size: many
V gene: TRBV15
CDR3 protein: CATSRNRDEQYF
CDR3 DNA: TGTGCCACCAGCAGGAACAGGGACGAGCAGTACTTC

D gene: .
J gene: TRBJ1-1
clone size: many
V gene: TRBV5-1
CDR3 protein: CASSLSSGTHHTEAFF
CDR3 DNA: TGCGCCAGCAGCTTGTCCTCCGGGACACATCACACTGAAGCTTTCTTT

D gene: .
J gene: TRBJ2-7
clone size: many
V gene: TRBV12-3/TRBV12-4
CDR3 protein: CASSPLPYEQYF
CDR3 DNA: TGTGCCAGCAGTCCCCTCCCCTACGAGCAGTACTTC

D gene: TRBD1
J gene: TRBJ2-3
clone size: many
V gene: TRBV7-2
CDR3 protein: CASSLAYPGQLADTQYF
CDR3 DNA: TGTGCCAGCAGCTTAGCCTATCCGGGACAGCTCGCAGATACGCAGTATTTT

D gene: .
J gene: TRBJ2-7
clone size: many
V gene: TRBV6-1
CDR3 protein: CASSEWAGAPSSYEQYF
CDR3 DNA: TGTGCCAGCAGTGAATGGGCGGGCGCCCCGAGCTCCTACGAGCAGTACTTC

D gene: .
J gene: TRBJ2-7
clone size: many
V gene: TRBV12-3/TRBV12-4
CDR3 protein: CASSFGQGSEQYF
CDR3 DNA: TGTGCCAGCAGTTTTGGGCAGGGCAGCGAGCAGTACTTC

D gene: .
J gene: TRBJ2-2
clone size: many
V gene: TRBV4-1
CDR3 protein: CASSQGIGLGTGELFF
CDR3 DNA: TGCGCCAGCAGCCAAGGAATAGGGCTGGGAACCGGGGAGCTGTTTTTT

D gene: TRBD1
J gene: TRBJ1-5
clone size: many
V gene: TRBV7-9
CDR3 protein: CASSLGADRGYQPQHF
CDR3 DNA: TGTGCCAGCAGCCTCGGGGCGGACAGGGGGTATCAGCCCCAGCATTTT

D gene: .
J gene: TRBJ1-2
clone size: many
V gene: TRBV28
CDR3 protein: CASSPRTVFDGYTF
CDR3 DNA: TGTGCCAGCAGTCCACGGACAGTTTTCGATGGCTACACCTTC

D gene: .
J gene: TRBJ2-7
clone size: many
V gene: TRBV7-9
CDR3 protein: CASSSTGTGPYEQYF
CDR3 DNA: TGTGCCAGCAGCTCAACAGGGACCGGCCCCTACGAGCAGTACTTC

D gene: TRBD1
J gene: TRBJ1-2
clone size: many
V gene: TRBV10-3
CDR3 protein: CAITRDREYGYTF
CDR3 DNA: TGTGCCATCACCCGGGACAGGGAATATGGCTACACCTTC

D gene: TRBD2
J gene: TRBJ2-7
clone size: many
V gene: TRBV6-6
CDR3 protein: CASSYGLADTSYEQYF
CDR3 DNA: TGTGCCAGCAGTTACGGGCTAGCGGACACCTCCTACGAGCAGTACTTC

D gene: .
J gene: TRBJ1-2
clone size: many
V gene: TRBV12-3/TRBV12-4
CDR3 protein: CASSPTDGTNYGYTF
CDR3 DNA: TGTGCCAGCAGCCCGACGGACGGGACTAACTATGGCTACACCTTC

D gene: TRBD2
J gene: TRBJ2-3
clone size: few
V gene: TRBV3-1
CDR3 protein: CASSQGTSGSTDTQYF
CDR3 DNA: TGTGCCAGCAGCCAAGGAACTAGCGGGAGTACAGATACGCAGTATTTT

D gene: .
J gene: TRBJ2-4
clone size: many
V gene: TRBV6-1
CDR3 protein: CASSYQAAESNIQYF
CDR3 DNA: TGTGCCAGCAGTTATCAGGCGGCGGAGTCAAACATTCAGTACTTC

D gene: TRBD2
J gene: TRBJ2-1
clone size: many
V gene: TRBV18
CDR3 protein: CASSPKREGRFEEFF
CDR3 DNA: TGTGCCAGCTCACCAAAGCGGGAGGGCCGGTTCGAGGAGTTCTTC

D gene: TRBD2
J gene: TRBJ2-3
clone size: many
V gene: TRBV28
CDR3 protein: CASTAGEDTQYF
CDR3 DNA: TGTGCCAGCACGGCGGGAGAGGATACGCAGTATTTT

D gene: .
J gene: TRBJ2-3
clone size: many
V gene: TRBV2
CDR3 protein: CASSDYRTVASTDTQYF
CDR3 DNA: TGTGCCAGCAGTGATTACCGGACAGTCGCTAGCACAGATACGCAGTATTTT

D gene: TRBD2
J gene: TRBJ2-1
clone size: once
V gene: TRBV20-1
CDR3 protein: CSAPSLAGAGNEQFF
CDR3 DNA: TGCAGTGCTCCATCGCTAGCGGGAGCGGGGAATGAGCAGTTCTTC

D gene: .
J gene: TRBJ2-2
clone size: many
V gene: TRBV3-1
CDR3 protein: CASSQDPPSTGELFF
CDR3 DNA: TGTGCCAGCAGCCAAGATCCGCCTTCCACCGGGGAGCTGTTTTTT